This T cell receptor (beta chain) was retrieved from a study of PD-1 blockade in mismatch repair-deficient tumors (TCRdb year 2017). For the wider study: Between late 2013 and 2016, the trial enrolled around 91 consecutive patients with over 10 mismatch repair-deficient cancer types, every one of whom had been previously treated and was progressing. Deep sequencing of TCR CDR3 regions was used to track tumor-associated T cell clones in peripheral blood of patients responding to PD-1 blockade. Overall results and qualifications from the work: Tumor-resident clones, often undetectable in blood before treatment, expanded rapidly after pembrolizumab and then contracted, generally before radiologic responses.

Inclusive of the bounding cysteine and phenylalanine, the CDR3 is 10 residues long. Only CDR3 DNA is held: 30 bases, read in frame from base 1. The junction carries 9 bases between V and J, which are trimmed by 10 bases and 6 bases respectively. The germline V gene (reference sequence) yields MNHEY for CDR1 and SMNVEV for CDR2. For each enrolled patient, mismatch repair deficiency was established using either polymerase chain reaction or immunohistochemistry. TCR sequencing was carried out for three patients who responded to pembrolizumab therapy. The phase II trial prospectively evaluated PD-1 blockade with pembrolizumab in advanced mismatch repair-deficient cancers, independent of tissue of origin. Peripheral blood T cell samples were gathered serially, both before PD-1 blockade started and at multiple time points afterward. Blood sampling times were expressed in weeks after the first pembrolizumab dose.

Libraries were prepared through the immunoSEQ multiplex PCR assay. TCRdb took this table from immuneACCESS and kept in-frame rearrangements with V and J called. Such tables lack part of the clones; where checked against another copy, unresolved V genes explain under half of the gap, and the rest is unexplained. This sample has under 25,000 clones in its table, and 84% of those were observed once. The ten largest clonotypes hold roughly 18% of the sample. This clone registers as medium-sized (0.01 to 0.1%) within its sample. No cognate antigen has been identified for it. Base qualities are not at hand, and no much larger clone is one base apart.

This receptor was obtained from an adult with mismatch repair-deficient cancer. The sample here was peripheral blood, taken 2 weeks after starting pembrolizumab. Recombination linked TRBV27 to TRBJ1-1; there is no confident call for the D gene. The CDR3 sequence is CATTRAEAFF. The DNA sequence follows: TGTGCCACCACTCGTGCTGAAGCTTTCTTT.